This record concerns one TCR beta chain sequence. CDR1 SNHLY and CDR2 FYNNEI come from the germline V gene. This CDR3 region has 11 residues. V was shortened by 7 bases and J by 3 bases, with 7 bases between the two germline ends. Sequenced by immunoSEQ multiplex PCR; TCRdb stores in-frame clones only, minus some. The sample lists about 270,000 clones, approximately 86% occurring once. These data are taken from a study of blood T cell repertoires in COVID-19. Study summary: Sites across the United States, Italy and Spain contributed samples from acute and convalescent COVID-19. Sources were T cells, B-cell-depleted T cells, or PBMCs; the material itself was cDNA or gDNA.

Cohorts were assigned according to the clinical history that participants reported. Recovery meant two consecutive negative NP/OP PCR tests, professional clearance, or resolved symptoms. This receptor was obtained from a woman between 18 and 29 years old who had recovered from COVID-19. Material: PBMCs or T cells enriched from blood (not recorded which). This rearrangement joins TRBV2 to TRBJ2-7; D is unresolved. The CDR3 sequence: CASKLHYEQYF. The DNA for the CDR3 is TGTGCCAGCAAGTTACACTACGAGCAGTACTTC.